The present TCR beta chain was sequenced within a study of regulatory T cells in long-lasting Graves disease (dated by TCRdb to the early 2020s). For context, the study as a whole: Antithyroid drugs had been taken for less than 3 months by newly diagnosed Graves' disease patients. Patients with persistent Graves' disease were compared with patients with newly diagnosed Graves' disease using TCR sequencing and RNA sequencing of peripheral blood. The study took place in China and was registered as a clinical trial. A total of around 33 samples were covered by TCR sequencing, comprising around 13 persistent and approximately 20 newly diagnosed Graves' disease patients.

Libraries were made using multiplex PCR. Instrument used: Illumina HiSeq 4000. iRepertoire HTBI primers and Arm-PCR amplification of CDR3 regions were used to construct TCR beta libraries. Before sequencing, the PCR products went through gel purification. In the paper's pipeline: Gene usage analysis of CDR3 amino acid clonotypes used the 50 to 70 TRBV and around 14 TRBJ segments found across samples. COPE and FqMerger were used to merge the filtered high-quality paired reads into contigs. BLAST was used to align contigs to the IMGT TRBV, TRBD and TRBJ reference genes, and CDR3 was defined following IMGT. Clonotypes above 0.1% frequency were classified as highly expanded clones. Repertoire diversity was measured by Shannon entropy, and V-J evenness by the Gini coefficient. A clonotype found in more than one individual was treated as public. TCRdb trimmed public reads at Q25 via fastp, called clones via MiXCR and kept in-frame beta chains. Under each unique CDR3 protein, matching rows form one entry showing the most common genes and DNA. The V and J calls shown here were made by TCRdb, not taken from the authors' results. Within this sample are more than 300,000 distinct CDR3 sequences, with about a sixth of them counted one time only. In total, the top ten clones hold about a fifth of the sample.

The label giving this sample's time point can be read as: newly diagnosed GD, antithyroid drugs for less than 3 months. For both TCR sequencing and RNA sequencing, RNA was extracted from PBMCs using TRIzol. Graves' disease was diagnosed according to American Thyroid Association guidelines. Patients for the study were recruited at an endocrinology department in Xi'an, China. Each patient gave around 9.2 milliliters of peripheral blood, collected in an EDTA anticoagulant tube. Ficoll Paque Plus density gradient separation was used to isolate PBMCs, and no further T cell sorting was performed. An Agilent 2100 Bioanalyzer and agarose gel were used to check RNA quality, and a NanoDrop 2000 was used to measure RNA concentration. Based on the germline V gene (reference sequence), the CDR1 and CDR2 sequences are DFQATT and SNEGSKA. CDR3 length: 16 amino acids, cysteine to phenylalanine. The CDR3 DNA has 48 bases and is translated from base 1. V ends up 5 bases short and J 0 bases short, with an unmatched junction base count of 10.

In regard to this clonotype: Its specific antigen is unknown. No base qualities exist here, and no much larger clone lies one base off it.

Overall study results and their limits: Lower TCR Shannon entropy and fewer highly expanded clones were observed in persistent Graves' disease patients than in newly diagnosed patients, which suggested clonal expansion. Persistent disease showed preferential use of TRBV28, TRBJ1-2 and TRBJ2-5, whereas newly diagnosed disease favored TRBV20-1 and TRBJ2-1. The study examined only peripheral blood because the primary lesion, thyroid tissue, could not be accessed. Sequencing and analysis were restricted to the TCR beta chain. Persistent patients shared more public clonotypes among themselves (more than 2,500) than newly diagnosed patients did (over 900). As a limitation, the authors acknowledged that the small sample size may reduce accuracy.

Specimen: peripheral blood mononuclear cells (PBMCs), collected at new diagnosis, from a patient treated with antithyroid drugs. Recombination joined TRBV20-1 with TRBJ2-4, and 7 bases in between align with TRBD1. The receptor's source is a female donor with Graves disease. Here is the DNA: TGCAGTGCTCACTTGGGGACAGTACTAGCCAAAAACATTCAGTACTTC. This is translated as CSAHLGTVLAKNIQYF.